The clone carrying this T cell receptor beta chain was seen just once. The sample comes from a study of blood T cell repertoires in COVID-19. Germline trimming cut 7 bases from V and 7 bases from J; bases unmatched to any gene: 9. Germline V gene data show CDR1 as SEHNR and CDR2 as FQNEAQ (reference sequence). CDR3 length equals 13 residues. Study processing details: Scientists estimated how many nucleated cells there were by amplifying reference gene primers. Sequencing was performed with immunoSEQ multiplex PCR; in TCRdb, only in-frame clones are kept and a portion is missing. D and trimming come from the DNA, and the V and J calls and clone size come from that table. The sample gives 200,000 to 300,000 clones, approximately 88% of which show up once; roughly 1.2% is in the top ten. Participant reports of clinical history set cohort assignment.

The source is a woman between 40 and 50 years old with acute COVID-19. The sample consisted of PBMCs or T cells enriched from blood (not recorded which). J is TRBJ1-1 and V is TRBV7-9; 7 bases match TRBD1. The chain's CDR3 is CASNNDRDNEAFF. CDR3 nucleotide sequence: TGTGCCAGCAATAACGACAGGGATAATGAAGCTTTCTTT.